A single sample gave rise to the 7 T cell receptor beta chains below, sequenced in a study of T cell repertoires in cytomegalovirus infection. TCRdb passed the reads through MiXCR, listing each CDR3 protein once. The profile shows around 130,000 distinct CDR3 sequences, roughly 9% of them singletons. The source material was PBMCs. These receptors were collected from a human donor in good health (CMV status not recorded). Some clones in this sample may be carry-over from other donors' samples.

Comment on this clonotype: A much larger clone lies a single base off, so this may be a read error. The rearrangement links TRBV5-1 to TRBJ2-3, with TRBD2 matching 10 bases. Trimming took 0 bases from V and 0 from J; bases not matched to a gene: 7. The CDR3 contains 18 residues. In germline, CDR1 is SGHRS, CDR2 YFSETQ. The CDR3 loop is CASSLDRAGGPSTDTQYF. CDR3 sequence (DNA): TGCGCCAGCAGCTTGGATCGAGCGGGGGGGCCTAGCACAGATACGCAGTATTTT.

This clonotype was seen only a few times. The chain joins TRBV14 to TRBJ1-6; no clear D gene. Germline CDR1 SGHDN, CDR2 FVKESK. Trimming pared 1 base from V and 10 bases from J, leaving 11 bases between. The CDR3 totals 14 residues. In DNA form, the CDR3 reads TGTGCCAGCAGCCAAGGGGTACCCAGCTCACCCCTCCACTTT. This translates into CASSQGVPSSPLHF.

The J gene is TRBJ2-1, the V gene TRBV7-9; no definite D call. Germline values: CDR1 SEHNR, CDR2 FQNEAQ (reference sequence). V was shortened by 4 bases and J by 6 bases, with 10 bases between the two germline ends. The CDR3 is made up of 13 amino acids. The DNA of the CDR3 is TGTGCCAGCAGCTCCATCTGGGGCAATGAGCAGTTCTTC. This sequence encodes CASSSIWGNEQFF.

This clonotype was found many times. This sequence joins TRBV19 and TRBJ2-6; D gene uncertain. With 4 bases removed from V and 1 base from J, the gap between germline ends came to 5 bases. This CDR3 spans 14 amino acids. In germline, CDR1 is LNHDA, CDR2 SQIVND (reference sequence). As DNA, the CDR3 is TGTGCCAGTAGTACCCTATCTGGGGCCAACGTCCTGACTTTC. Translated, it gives CASSTLSGANVLTF.

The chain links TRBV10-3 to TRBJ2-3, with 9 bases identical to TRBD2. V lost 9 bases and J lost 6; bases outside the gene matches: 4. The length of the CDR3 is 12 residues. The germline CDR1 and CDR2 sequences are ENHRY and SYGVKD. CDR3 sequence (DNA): TGTGCCATGGGACTAGCAGGCGATACGCAGTATTTT. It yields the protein CAMGLAGDTQYF.

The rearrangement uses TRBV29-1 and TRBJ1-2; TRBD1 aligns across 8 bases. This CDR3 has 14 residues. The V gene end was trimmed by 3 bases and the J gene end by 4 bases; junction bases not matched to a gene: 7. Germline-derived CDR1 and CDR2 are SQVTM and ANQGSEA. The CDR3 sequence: CSVERGQDGYGYTF. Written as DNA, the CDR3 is TGCAGCGTTGAGAGGGGACAGGACGGCTATGGCTACACCTTC.

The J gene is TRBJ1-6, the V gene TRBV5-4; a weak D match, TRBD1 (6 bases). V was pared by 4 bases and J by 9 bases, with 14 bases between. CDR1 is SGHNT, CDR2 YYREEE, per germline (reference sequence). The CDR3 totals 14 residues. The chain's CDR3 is CASSRRGESSPLHF. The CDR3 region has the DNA TGTGCCAGCAGCCGGAGGGGGGAGAGTTCACCCCTCCACTTT.